Listed below are T cell receptor beta chains from one sample, sequenced in a study of monozygotic twins with inflammatory bowel disease. Each CDR3 protein gets one entry in TCRdb, which reprocessed the 5' RACE reads and gives no DNA. The listing records more than 350,000 distinct CDR3 sequences. Sequencing was performed on blood. Every receptor here comes from a human donor with ulcerative colitis or Crohn's disease, or a healthy co-twin of an affected twin (not recorded which). Each CDR3 is given with its conserved first and last residue. Each record gives: CDR3 protein, J gene, V gene.

CASSLRTGGGDTQYF	TRBJ2-3	TRBV5-6
CASSPVPGGLVYEQYF	TRBJ2-7	TRBV4-2
CASSGQGGSYEQYF	TRBJ2-7	TRBV21-1
CASSSQGPQYF	TRBJ2-3	TRBV7-6
CASSSQGVSYEQYF	TRBJ2-7	TRBV6-5
CASSAGEGSPLHF	TRBJ1-6	TRBV9
CASSGSGGLETQYF	TRBJ2-5	TRBV7-2
CSAPNADEQFF	TRBJ2-1	TRBV20-1
CSASGRAGEQFF	TRBJ2-1	TRBV20-1
CASSLASSVMEGNNEQFF	TRBJ2-1	TRBV5-4
CASSGLAGVLGTQYF	TRBJ2-5	TRBV7-2
CASSLNSGFAEKLFF	TRBJ1-4	TRBV7-8
CASSGYQGQFF	TRBJ2-1	TRBV18
CASSQVGQSSGANVLTF	TRBJ2-6	TRBV3-1
CSASPPGTSDYEQYF	TRBJ2-7	TRBV20-1
CASTTRGDRAVELFF	TRBJ2-2	TRBV12-3/TRBV12-4
CASSPAGGRGDTQYF	TRBJ2-3	TRBV7-7
CSAVNFIQKTQYF	TRBJ2-5	TRBV20-1
CSAPRQAMNTEAFF	TRBJ1-1	TRBV20-1
CASSPAKGYGGYTF	TRBJ1-2	TRBV3-1
CASSTGGGYTF	TRBJ1-2	TRBV6-5
CASSFLPPPGEQYF	TRBJ2-7	TRBV12-3/TRBV12-4
CASSDPETLPNYGYTF	TRBJ1-2	TRBV5-4
CASSAGRGGGDTQYF	TRBJ2-3	TRBV9
CARTFTGPVSSGANVLTF	TRBJ2-6	TRBV30
CASSYEGGGTDTQYF	TRBJ2-3	TRBV6-5
CSVESGTANTEAFF	TRBJ1-1	TRBV29-1
CASSYDWTGISDYGYTF	TRBJ1-2	TRBV4-2
CASSLDWAEEQYF	TRBJ2-7	TRBV5-1
CAITGGSYNEQFF	TRBJ2-1	TRBV10-3
CASSPGTNYYEQYF	TRBJ2-7	TRBV9
CSVRVSHEQYF	TRBJ2-7	TRBV29-1
CSAPRGGRTDTQYF	TRBJ2-3	TRBV20-1
CASSFMAQETQYF	TRBJ2-5	TRBV3-1
CASSFYPVNTEAFF	TRBJ1-1	TRBV5-1
CASSQDLAEQFF	TRBJ2-1	TRBV4-1
CASSLGQSEAFF	TRBJ1-1	TRBV5-1
CSAHRPWTGEGYTF	TRBJ1-2	TRBV20-1
CASSPSVQETQYF	TRBJ2-5	TRBV18
CASSQGGPNTGELFF	TRBJ2-2	TRBV3-1
CAGSPWDGGNTIYF	TRBJ1-3	TRBV7-9
CSATGQGADYEQYF	TRBJ2-7	TRBV20-1
CASSRPRRGDNEQFF	TRBJ2-1	TRBV7-2
CASSTHGGGTGELFF	TRBJ2-2	TRBV12-3/TRBV12-4
CASSLGTTSTDTQYF	TRBJ2-3	TRBV5-1